A selection of T cell receptor beta chains follows, all from one sample in a study of blood T cell repertoires in COVID-19. Sequencing used immunoSEQ multiplex PCR; TCRdb keeps in-frame clones, though not all of them. The data hold around 20,000 clones, with roughly 89% observed a single time. What was sequenced was peripheral blood. Receptors were obtained from a human donor in a cohort sampled during active COVID-19. The donor label of this sample is uncertain. Both conserved end residues are trimmed from each CDR3. The order of the fields is V gene, J gene, CDR3 protein.

TRBV29-1	TRBJ1-1	SVAGPQGNTEAF
TRBV25-1	TRBJ2-7	ASSRGGSDEQY
TRBV24-1	TRBJ2-5	ATSDWTGRETQY
TRBV5-6	TRBJ1-1	ASSLLREVTEAF
TRBV10-3	TRBJ2-3	AISAAGIGDTQY
TRBV4-1	TRBJ2-7	ASSQETGVYEQY
TRBV11-2	TRBJ2-3	ASSFVEEDTQY
TRBV21-1	TRBJ1-2	ASSKRTEYGYT
TRBV11-2	TRBJ2-3	ASSPGRWDTGQY
TRBV7-2	TRBJ1-1	ASSLYGGLNTEAF
TRBV5-4	TRBJ2-1	ASSLRTLYNEQF
TRBV19	TRBJ2-2	AGKTPTGELF
TRBV2	TRBJ2-7	ASSAGQDRLEQY
TRBV29-1	TRBJ2-7	SVAAGLNYEQY
TRBV28	TRBJ2-2	ASRFPSGGSGELF
TRBV2	TRBJ1-6	ASSGDNNSPLH
TRBV7-2	TRBJ1-1	ASRGRANTEAF
TRBV7-9	TRBJ1-4	ASSLFGANEKLF
TRBV7-9	TRBJ2-5	ASSSTDRGVETQY
TRBV27	TRBJ2-3	ASSLSRATDTQY
TRBV7-9	TRBJ1-3	ASSTGTSGNTIY
TRBV13	TRBJ2-5	ASSSPGREETQY
TRBV5-1	TRBJ2-3	ASSLKDSTTDTQY
TRBV6-6	TRBJ1-4	ASNGAATNEKLF
TRBV2	TRBJ2-1	ASSGLAGVNEQF
TRBV7-5	TRBJ2-1	VRSLLASCNEQF
TRBV19	TRBJ1-2	ASSARQGIDGYT
TRBV5-1	TRBJ2-3	ASEKGQGQDTQY
TRBV6-5	TRBJ2-7	ASGLSGQGYEQY
TRBV18	TRBJ1-1	ASSSTGVDTEAF
TRBV3-1/TRBV3-2	TRBJ2-7	ASSLGLAGAYEQY
TRBV18	TRBJ2-2	ASSPASGNTGELF
TRBV5-6	TRBJ1-2	ASSFRGLPSDFYT
TRBV28	TRBJ2-1	ASSRGVGLANNEQF
TRBV5-1	TRBJ1-1	ASSPGDRGDTEAF
TRBV6-1	TRBJ2-1	ASSEDRNEQF
TRBV7-8	TRBJ1-2	ASSPDRTNYGYT
TRBV21-1	TRBJ1-2	ASSKGEPPYT
TRBV5-1	TRBJ2-7	ASSPLAVSYEQY
TRBV4-2	TRBJ2-7	ASSQGRDSPYEQY
TRBV5-4	TRBJ2-5	ASSSRGTQETQY
TRBV7-9	TRBJ1-1	ASSLIRGMNTEAF
TRBV5-1	TRBJ2-4	ASSPAGGAAKNIQY
TRBV5-4	TRBJ2-7	ASSSPTEVEQY
TRBV7-7	TRBJ1-6	ATYLGTGVSPLH
TRBV18	TRBJ1-3	ASSSTGFSGNTIY
TRBV4-1	TRBJ2-7	ASSQGAWGNDEQY
TRBV25-1	TRBJ1-6	ASSERGGATSPLH
TRBV28	TRBJ1-5	ASRNANQPQH
TRBV24-1	TRBJ2-6	ATSRSGANVLT
TRBV7-8	TRBJ1-1	ASSMTRLNTEAF
TRBV5-1	TRBJ2-3	ASSFSGKGTDTQY
TRBV4-2	TRBJ1-4	ASSQVPSRQGGEKLF